This is a list of T cell receptor beta chains from one sample in a study of T cell changes during pregnancy in multiple sclerosis. TCRdb's table, derived via immunoSEQ multiplex PCR, lists solely in-frame clones and lacks some. The table has around 36,000 clones, 90% to 95% seen once. This sample comprised CD8+ T cells from peripheral blood mononuclear cells, obtained before pregnancy. The receptors originated from a female donor with multiple sclerosis, enrolled in a pregnancy study. The CDR3 runs from the conserved cysteine through the conserved F or W. The D gene is left open where the match is weak.

cdr3_nt	cdr3_aa	v_call	j_call	d_call
TGTGCCAGCAGCCTAACCAGGACTAGCGGAGAGACCCAGTACTTC	CASSLTRTSGETQYF	TRBV7-6	TRBJ2-5	TRBD2
TGTGCCAGCGCTACGGGAGAAGGGGCCAACGTCCTGACTTTC	CASATGEGANVLTF	TRBV6-1	TRBJ2-6	.
TGTGCCAGCAGCTTAGGCCTGGGGGGGACTAACTACGAGCAGTACTTC	CASSLGLGGTNYEQYF	TRBV13	TRBJ2-7	TRBD2
TGTGCCAGCAGCCACGGGACTAGCGGGATCGATGCCAAAAACATTCAGTACTTC	CASSHGTSGIDAKNIQYF	TRBV14	TRBJ2-4	TRBD2
TGCAGCGTTGCGGCCCTCAAGGGGGAGCAGTACTTC	CSVAALKGEQYF	TRBV29-1	TRBJ2-7	.
TGTGCCAGCAGCTTAACTGACAATGAGCAGTTCTTC	CASSLTDNEQFF	TRBV7-6	TRBJ2-1	.
TGTGCCAGCAGAACCTCGGGACAGGACAATGAGCAGTTCTTC	CASRTSGQDNEQFF	TRBV28	TRBJ2-1	TRBD1
TGTGCCAGCAGTCAAAGTCGAGACAGCGCTAACTATGGCTACACCTTC	CASSQSRDSANYGYTF	TRBV2	TRBJ1-2	.
TGTGCCAGCAGTGAAAACGCAGGGCGTCTCCACGAGCAGTACTTC	CASSENAGRLHEQYF	TRBV27	TRBJ2-7	.
TGTGCCAGCAGTTCGACAGGGGGCGCAGAAGGCTACACCTTC	CASSSTGGAEGYTF	TRBV27	TRBJ1-2	TRBD1
TGTGCCAGTAGTCGGGACAGCGACGGCTATGGCTACACCTTC	CASSRDSDGYGYTF	TRBV19	TRBJ1-2	TRBD1